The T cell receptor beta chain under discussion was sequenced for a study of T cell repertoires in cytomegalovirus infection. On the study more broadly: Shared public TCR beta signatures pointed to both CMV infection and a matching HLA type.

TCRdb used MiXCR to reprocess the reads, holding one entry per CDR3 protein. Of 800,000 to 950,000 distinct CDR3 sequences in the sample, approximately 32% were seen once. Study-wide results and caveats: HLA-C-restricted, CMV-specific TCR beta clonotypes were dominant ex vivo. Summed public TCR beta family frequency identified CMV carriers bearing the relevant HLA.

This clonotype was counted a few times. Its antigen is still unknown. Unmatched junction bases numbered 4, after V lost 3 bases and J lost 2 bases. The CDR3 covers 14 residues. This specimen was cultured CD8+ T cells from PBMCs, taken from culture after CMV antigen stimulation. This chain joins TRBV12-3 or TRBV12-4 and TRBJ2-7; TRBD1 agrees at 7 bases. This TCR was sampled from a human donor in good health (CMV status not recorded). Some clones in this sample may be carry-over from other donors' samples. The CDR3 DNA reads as TGTGCCAGCAGTTTCCAAACAGGGGCCTACGAGCAGTACTTC. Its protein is CASSFQTGAYEQYF.